Listed below are T cell receptor beta chains from one sample, sequenced in a study of high-grade serous ovarian cancer treatment subgroups. The method was immunoSEQ multiplex PCR; TCRdb's version includes in-frame clones alone and lacks a portion of them. The sample lists about 11,000 clones; 80% to 85% were seen once. The sample taken for sequencing was tumor tissue. Receptors were obtained from a human donor with high-grade serous ovarian cancer. CDR3s include the opening cysteine and the closing phenylalanine or tryptophan. The D gene is left open where the match is weak. Rows may omit the clone size; those that give it use once, few, many or a size class.

TGTGCCAGCAGCCAAGATCCGACTAGCGGCCATAGCACAGATACGCAGTATTTT CASSQDPTSGHSTDTQYF TRBJ2-3 . TRBD2 TRBV4-2
TGTGCCAGTAGTATCTTAGCGTCCGATAATGAGCAGTTCTTC CASSILASDNEQFF TRBJ2-1 . . TRBV19
TGCGCCAGCAGTGAGTCGAGCGCGGGAGGGCCGAGAGATACGCAGTATTTT CASSESSAGGPRDTQYF TRBJ2-3 . TRBD2 TRBV10-2
TGTGCCAGCAGTGAGGCCCGGGGGGGGCGCGAAGCTTTCTTT CASSEARGGREAFF TRBJ1-1 few . TRBV6-1
TGTGCCAGCAGTGAATCCTGGCACGAGCAGTACTTC CASSESWHEQYF TRBJ2-7 . . TRBV6-1
TGTGCCAGCAGTTTGCGAGCCGGCGAGCAGTACTTC CASSLRAGEQYF TRBJ2-7 few . TRBV27
TGCGCCAGCAGCCAATTAGCGGGAGCTGGGGCCAACGTCCTGACTTTC CASSQLAGAGANVLTF TRBJ2-6 once TRBD2 TRBV4-1
TGCGCCAGCAGCCCAGGGGGGGCTAGCGGGGTTCTTGGGGCCAACGTCCTGACTTTC CASSPGGASGVLGANVLTF TRBJ2-6 . TRBD2 TRBV4-1
TGTGCCATCAGTGACAATGACAGGCCAGAAAAACTGTTTTTT CAISDNDRPEKLFF TRBJ1-4 . . TRBV10-3
TGTGCCAGCAGTGAAGCGCGCCTGAGGAGGGGGCCTAGCAATCAGCCCCAGCATTTT CASSEARLRRGPSNQPQHF TRBJ1-5 . TRBD1 TRBV6-1
TGCGCCAGCAGCTTGGCGGGGATGAGCACTGAAGCTTTCTTT CASSLAGMSTEAFF TRBJ1-1 . . TRBV5-1
TGTGCCAGCAGCAAAGAGGCTCGCGGAGGGGCAAATGAGCAGTTCTTC CASSKEARGGANEQFF TRBJ2-1 . . TRBV21-1
TGTGCCAGCAGCACGCGGACAGGGACGCTCTACGAGCAGTACTTC CASSTRTGTLYEQYF TRBJ2-7 . TRBD1 TRBV11-3
TGTGCCAGTACCTGGGACCATTATTCCAACGAGCAGTACTTC CASTWDHYSNEQYF TRBJ2-7 . . TRBV19
TGTGCCAGTAGTCCAACGGGCCGCGGTGAAAAACTGTTTTTT CASSPTGRGEKLFF TRBJ1-4 . . TRBV19
TGTGCCGGCGGCTACAGGGACGGGGAGACCCAGTACTTC CAGGYRDGETQYF TRBJ2-5 . . TRBV18
TGTGCCAGTAGTATCACGCCGGGACTAGCGGGCTACGAGCAGTTCTTC CASSITPGLAGYEQFF TRBJ2-1 . TRBD2 TRBV19
TGTGCCAGCAGCTTAAGCCTCCCTTCCTACATAGCGGGGCACAAAGAGACCCAGTACTTC CASSLSLPSYIAGHKETQYF TRBJ2-5 . TRBD2 TRBV7-8
TGTGCCAGCAGCTTAAACGACGGGGACAGGTTCTCTGGAAACACCATATATTTT CASSLNDGDRFSGNTIYF TRBJ1-3 . TRBD1 TRBV11-1
TGTGCCAGCAGCCTATCTGGACAGGGCAGGCACGAGCAGTACTTC CASSLSGQGRHEQYF TRBJ2-7 . TRBD1 TRBV9
TGTGCCAGCACCGTGGAGTATTATGCAGATACGCAGTATTTT CASTVEYYADTQYF TRBJ2-3 . . TRBV6-6
TGTGCCAGCTTGGAGAGACAGTCCTACGAGCAGTACTTC CASLERQSYEQYF TRBJ2-7 . . TRBV28
TGTGCCAGCAGCAGATCTAGCGGACGAGGGTACAATGAGCAGTTCTTC CASSRSSGRGYNEQFF TRBJ2-1 . TRBD2 TRBV7-3
TGTGCCAGCAGCTTGGTGGCGGGAGGTCCGAACACCGGGGAGCTGTTTTTT CASSLVAGGPNTGELFF TRBJ2-2 . TRBD2 TRBV11-2
TGCGCCAGCAGCTTGCAGGGTCGCTCCTACAATGAGCAGTTCTTC CASSLQGRSYNEQFF TRBJ2-1 few . TRBV5-1
TGTGCCAGCAGTTTGGGCCGCACAAGCACCTACGAGCAGTACTTC CASSLGRTSTYEQYF TRBJ2-7 . . TRBV27
TGTGCCAGCAGCCAATTCCGGGACAGGGGAGAGACCCAGTACTTC CASSQFRDRGETQYF TRBJ2-5 . TRBD1 TRBV14
TGTGCCTGGAGTCGTGGAGGGGTTTACGAGCAGTACTTC CAWSRGGVYEQYF TRBJ2-7 . . TRBV30
TGTGCCAGCAGCCCGAAATTAGGGGAAACGGTTAGCTCCTACGAGCAGTACTTC CASSPKLGETVSSYEQYF TRBJ2-7 once . TRBV7-9
TGTGCCAGAAGCGCCGACAGGGCGGTATTCGAGCAGTACTTC CARSADRAVFEQYF TRBJ2-7 few . TRBV7-5